Following are 18 T cell receptor beta chains from one sample sequenced in a study of T cell responses to AZD1222 COVID-19 vaccine. Profiling relied on immunoSEQ multiplex PCR, and the TCRdb table lists in-frame clones only, not all of them. The table includes 120,000 to 150,000 clones, 70% to 90% detected once. Sequenced material: peripheral blood, taken on day 0 of AZD1222 vaccination. The receptors here all came from an adult in good health.

The chain is built from TRBV30 and TRBJ1-2; D unresolved. The CDR3 is made up of 14 amino acids. Germline V gene lookup returns CDR1 GTSNPN and CDR2 SVGIG (reference sequence). V shed 0 bases and J shed 1 base, with 9 bases lying between them. The CDR3 sequence is CAWSVMSINYGYTF. The CDR3 DNA follows: TGTGCCTGGAGTGTTATGTCTATTAACTATGGCTACACCTTC.

On this clone itself: This sample also contains other DNA sequences that code for the same CDR3. The J gene is TRBJ1-2, the V gene TRBV7-9; D may be TRBD1 (5 bases). Per germline, CDR1 SEHNR and CDR2 FQNEAQ (reference sequence). This CDR3 has 12 amino acids. V lost 1 base and J 5 bases, leaving 5 bases between the germline ends. The CDR3 sequence: CASSLGGYGYTF. In DNA, the CDR3 is TGTGCCAGCAGCTTAGGGGGGTATGGCTACACCTTC.

In regard to this clone: This sample includes further DNA sequences coding for the same CDR3. V and J are TRBV18 and TRBJ1-6, with 7 bases that match TRBD1. Losses at the gene ends were 3 bases for V and 7 bases for J; bases not matched to a gene: 3. The CDR3 length is 14 residues. Looked up from germline, CDR1 is KGHSH and CDR2 is LQKENI. The CDR3: CASSPDRKNSPLHF. The CDR3 nucleotides read TGTGCCAGCTCACCGGACAGGAAAAATTCACCCCTCCACTTT.

The chain links TRBV7-6 to TRBJ2-7; 7 bases fit TRBD1. V trimming: 5 bases; J trimming: 2 bases; junction bases outside the gene matches: 15. The CDR3 runs to 17 residues. In germline, CDR1 is SGHVS, CDR2 FNYEAQ. The chain's CDR3 is CASSARDSTNSPYEQYF. As DNA, the CDR3 is TGTGCCAGCAGCGCCCGGGACAGTACAAACTCCCCCTACGAGCAGTACTTC.

The rearrangement links TRBV19 to TRBJ2-7; 11 bases line up with TRBD1. CDR1 LNHDA and CDR2 SQIVND come from the germline V gene (reference sequence). With V trimmed by 5 bases and J by 4 bases, 4 bases remained unmatched. The CDR3 is 14 amino acids. Written as DNA, the CDR3 is TGTGCCAGTAGTCACCGGGACAGGGGGTACGAGCAGTACTTC. It specifies CASSHRDRGYEQYF.

The CDR3 loop reads CASSLSRTNTGELFF. The CDR3 nucleotides are TGTGCCAGCAGCTTAAGCAGAACGAACACCGGGGAGCTGTTTTTT. This chain links TRBV11-3 with TRBJ2-2; D is unresolved. The CDR3 totals 15 residues. V lost 2 bases to trimming and J lost 0 bases, with 7 bases between them. Germline CDR1 reads SGHNT; CDR2 reads YENEEA.

V gene TRBV2 combines with J gene TRBJ2-3; 7 nucleotides align to TRBD2. Germline values: CDR1 SNHLY, CDR2 FYNNEI. This CDR3 has 13 residues. The V and J ends lost 7 bases and 9 bases, in that order; junction bases with no gene match: 10. The chain's CDR3 is CASMTSRSSTQYF. In DNA form, the CDR3 reads TGTGCCAGCATGACTAGCCGATCCAGCACGCAGTATTTT.

The rearrangement links TRBV5-1 to TRBJ1-6, with D unresolved. This CDR3 is 13 amino acids long. Germline V gene data show CDR1 as SGHRS and CDR2 as YFSETQ. With 1 base removed from V and 9 bases from J, the gap between germline ends came to 8 bases. CDR3 sequence reads: CASSLTDRSPLHF. The CDR3 coding sequence is TGCGCCAGCAGCTTGACTGACCGTTCACCCCTCCACTTT.

The chain joins TRBV15 to TRBJ2-2, with 7 bases matching TRBD2. V shed 1 base and J 4 bases; nucleotides not matched to a gene: 3. The V gene's germline CDR1 is LNHNV and CDR2 YYDKDF (reference sequence). The CDR3 consists of 15 residues. The CDR3 spells CATSRGGSGTGELFF. As DNA, the CDR3 is TGTGCCACCAGCAGAGGCGGGAGCGGCACCGGGGAGCTGTTTTTT.

The chain joins TRBV7-9 to TRBJ1-4; tentatively, D is TRBD1 (5 bases). V lost 4 bases and J 7 bases, leaving 10 bases between the germline ends. The CDR3 has 13 residues. The germline V gene has CDR1 SEHNR and CDR2 FQNEAQ (reference sequence). The CDR3 DNA reads TGTGCCAGCAGCTCTAGACAGACTGAAAAACTGTTTTTT. Amino acids: CASSSRQTEKLFF. The complete variable domain, with remaining parts taken from reference TRBV7-9 and TRBJ1-4, reads DTGVSQNPRHKITKRGQNVTFRCDPISEHNRLYWYRQTLGQGPEFLTYFQNEAQLEKSRLLSDRFSAERPKGSFSTLEIQRTEQGDSAMYLCASSSRQTEKLFFGSGTQLSVL.

The CDR3 DNA is TGTGCCAGCAGCCAAAACCGCGACGTCGCTTTCTTT. It specifies CASSQNRDVAFF. This chain uses TRBV3-1 (or the pseudogene TRBV3-2) with TRBJ1-1; no firm D call. V lost 2 bases and J 11 bases, leaving 12 bases between the germline ends. Germline V CDR1 and CDR2: LGHDT, YNNKEL (reference sequence). The CDR3 sequence is 12 residues long.

This chain connects TRBV19 to TRBJ1-1; possibly TRBD1 for D (5 bases). CDR3 length: 13 amino acids. Trimming pared 10 bases from V and 6 bases from J, leaving 18 bases between. The germline V gene has CDR1 LNHDA and CDR2 SQIVND (reference sequence). This chain's CDR3 is CATLPHGGSEAFF. CDR3 DNA sequence: TGTGCCACCCTTCCCCACGGGGGTTCTGAAGCTTTCTTT.

The chain employs TRBV7-2 and TRBJ1-2; unclear D gene. Trimming took 6 bases from V and 4 from J, leaving 12 bases between them. Germline V gene lookup returns CDR1 SGHTA and CDR2 FQGNSA. The CDR3 covers 13 residues. The CDR3 coding sequence is TGTGCCAGCAGGAAGGGAAGTTCCTATGGCTACACCTTC. Translation gives CASRKGSSYGYTF.

This clone was recorded only once. The V and J genes are TRBV18 and TRBJ2-3; D is possibly TRBD2 (7 bases). This CDR3 spans 15 amino acids. Germline assignment: CDR1 KGHSH and CDR2 LQKENI. Trimming took 6 bases from V and 5 from J, leaving 18 bases between them. The CDR3 is CASSPLGGRKDTQYF. CDR3 in DNA: TGTGCCAGCTCTCCTTTGGGGGGGCGCAAAGATACGCAGTATTTT.

The chain uses TRBV9 and TRBJ2-7, with 14 bases matching TRBD2. Germline V gene data show CDR1 as SGDLS and CDR2 as YYNGEE. The trim removed 2 bases at V and 3 bases at J, leaving 1 base unmatched. The CDR3 sequence is 15 residues long. CDR3 amino acids: CASSVGTSGSYEQYF. For the CDR3, the DNA is TGTGCCAGCAGCGTGGGGACTAGCGGGAGCTACGAGCAGTACTTC.

Only a few counts were recorded for this clone. V usage is TRBV28 and J usage is TRBJ2-3, with 7 bases that match TRBD2. Per the germline V gene, CDR1 is MDHEN and CDR2 is SYDVKM. V lost 4 bases and J lost 0; bases outside the gene matches: 7. The CDR3 has 16 residues. CDR3 amino acids: CASSSSSGTSTDTQYF. The CDR3 DNA is TGTGCCAGCAGTTCCTCTAGCGGAACTAGCACAGATACGCAGTATTTT.

J is TRBJ1-2 and V is TRBV3-1 (or the pseudogene TRBV3-2); D is unresolved. This CDR3 contains 12 residues. Germline CDR1 LGHDT, CDR2 YNNKEL (reference sequence). The ends were cut back, 3 bases at V and 6 bases at J, with 8 bases in the middle. CDR3 sequence reads: CASSQGSHGYTF. The CDR3 DNA is TGTGCCAGCAGCCAGGGGAGTCATGGCTACACCTTC.

This chain joins TRBV6-5 and TRBJ2-5, with D unclear. The CDR3 consists of 15 residues. The V end was cut by 0 bases, the J end by 5 bases, with 13 bases between. Germline lookup yields CDR1 MNHEY and CDR2 SVGAGI. The CDR3 protein is CASSYSSDSRETQYF. The DNA of the CDR3 is TGTGCCAGCAGTTACTCGTCGGATAGTAGGGAGACCCAGTACTTC.